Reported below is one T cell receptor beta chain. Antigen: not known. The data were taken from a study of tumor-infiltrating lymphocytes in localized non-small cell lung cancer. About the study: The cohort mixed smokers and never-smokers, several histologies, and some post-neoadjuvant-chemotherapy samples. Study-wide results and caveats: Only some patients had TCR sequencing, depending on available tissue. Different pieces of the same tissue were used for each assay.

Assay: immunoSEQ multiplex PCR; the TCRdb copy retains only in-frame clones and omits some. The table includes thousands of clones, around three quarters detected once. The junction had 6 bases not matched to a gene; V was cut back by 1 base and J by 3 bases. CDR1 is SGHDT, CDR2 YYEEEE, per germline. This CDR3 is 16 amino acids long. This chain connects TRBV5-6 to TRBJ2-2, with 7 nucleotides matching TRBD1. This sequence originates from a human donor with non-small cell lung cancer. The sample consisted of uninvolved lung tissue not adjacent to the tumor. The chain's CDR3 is CASSLWPGTDTGELFF. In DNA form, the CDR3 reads TGTGCCAGCAGCTTGTGGCCCGGGACAGACACCGGGGAGCTGTTTTTT.